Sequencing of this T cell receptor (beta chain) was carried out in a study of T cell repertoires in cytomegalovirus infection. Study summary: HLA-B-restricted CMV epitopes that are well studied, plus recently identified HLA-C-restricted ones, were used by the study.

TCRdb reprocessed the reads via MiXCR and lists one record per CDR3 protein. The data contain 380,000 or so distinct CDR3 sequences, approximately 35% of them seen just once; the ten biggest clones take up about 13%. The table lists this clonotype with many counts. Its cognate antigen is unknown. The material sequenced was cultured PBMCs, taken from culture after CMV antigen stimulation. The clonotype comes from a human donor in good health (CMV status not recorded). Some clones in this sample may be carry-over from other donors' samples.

The chain's CDR3 is CASSLSGDRGANVLTF. CDR3 nucleotide sequence: TGTGCCAGCAGTTTGTCAGGGGACCGTGGGGCCAACGTCCTGACTTTC. V gene TRBV12-3 or TRBV12-4 combines with J gene TRBJ2-6; D is perhaps TRBD1 (6 bases). Trimming took off 3 bases at V and 3 bases at J, with 12 bases between the two ends. This CDR3 has 16 amino acids.